The next 3 T cell receptor beta chains were all read from a single sample in a study of identical twins. TCRdb passed the 5' RACE reads through MiXCR, listing each CDR3 protein once. The sample includes hundreds of thousands of distinct CDR3 sequences, approximately 13% of them seen just once. These same data were also listed under a study on yellow fever vaccine responses in identical twins.

The sample consisted of PBMCs. The receptors were sampled from a woman aged 18-29 years in good health.

In this sample, this clonotype turned up a few times. The V gene is TRBV5-1, the J gene TRBJ1-2, with D possibly TRBD1 on 5 matching bases. CDR3 length: 14 amino acids. Germline CDR1 and CDR2: SGHRS and YFSETQ. Trimming removed 3 bases at V and 2 bases at J, with 11 bases between. CDR3 sequence reads: CASSSGTFNYGYTF. The CDR3 DNA is TGCGCCAGCAGCTCCGGGACGTTCAACTATGGCTACACCTTC.

This sequence joins TRBV14 and TRBJ2-3; 15 bases agree with TRBD2. Losses at the gene ends were 2 bases for V and 4 bases for J; bases not matched to a gene: 4. CDR3 length: 17 residues. Germline values: CDR1 SGHDN, CDR2 FVKESK. The CDR3 region has the DNA TGTGCCAGCAGCCAACACCGGACTAGCGGGAGGGCAGATACGCAGTATTTT. Translated, it gives CASSQHRTSGRADTQYF.

This clonotype was detected only a few times. The V and J genes are TRBV12-3 or TRBV12-4 and TRBJ2-2; D possibly uses TRBD1 or TRBD2 (6 bases each). The V end was cut by 8 bases, the J end by 6 bases, with 19 bases between. This CDR3 has 15 amino acids. DNA for the CDR3: TGTGCCAGCCAACGCGAGATGGGGGGCGCCGGGGAGCTGTTTTTT. Residues: CASQREMGGAGELFF.